Following are 19 T cell receptor beta chains from one sample sequenced in a study of CD8+ T cells in alopecia areata. RNA was isolated and reverse transcribed to cDNA, the sequencing template. TCRdb's copy holds only in-frame clones and misses some; the assay was immunoSEQ multiplex PCR. Of around 300,000 clones in the sample, around 64% were seen once. As to treatment: oral pan-JAK inhibitor, 5-10 mg twice daily. The sequencing used CD4+ T cells sorted from blood, collected at week 52, from a patient treated with tofacitinib. The receptor set was obtained from a human donor with alopecia areata.

The CDR3: CSVAGEAPHNNEQFF. The CDR3 DNA is TGCAGCGTTGCCGGGGAGGCACCCCACAACAATGAGCAGTTCTTC. The chain has TRBV29-1 and TRBJ2-1; tentative D call: TRBD2 (6 bases). The CDR3 spans 15 residues. The germline gives CDR1 SQVTM, CDR2 ANQGSEA. Between the trimmed V and J ends, which lost 4 bases and 5 bases, there was a span of 18 bases.

This chain connects TRBV29-1 to TRBJ1-1; D gene uncertain. Germline V gene sequence: CDR1 SQVTM, CDR2 ANQGSEA. V was shortened by 8 bases and J by 1 base, with 14 bases between the two germline ends. There are 13 residues in the CDR3. The CDR3 nucleotides read TGCAGCCTTTGCAGGCAGCCGAACACTGAAGCTTTCTTT. This encodes CSLCRQPNTEAFF.

This rearrangement joins TRBV30 to TRBJ1-1; tentatively, D is TRBD1 (5 bases). The CDR3 spans 14 residues. Trimming removed 3 bases at V and 3 bases at J, with 14 bases between. Germline CDR1 GTSNPN, CDR2 SVGIG (reference sequence). The CDR3 sequence: CAWSLPGRHTEAFF. CDR3 in DNA: TGTGCCTGGAGCCTGCCAGGGAGGCACACTGAAGCTTTCTTT.

The chain recombines TRBV29-1 with TRBJ1-2, with a possible D match to TRBD1 (5 bases). The CDR3 extends over 13 amino acids. The V gene lost 2 bases and the J gene lost 5 bases, with 12 bases spanning the gap. Looked up from germline, CDR1 is SQVTM and CDR2 is ANQGSEA. The CDR3 region is CSVEPGTSYGYTF. For the CDR3, the DNA is TGCAGCGTTGAACCAGGGACTTCTTATGGCTACACCTTC.

This chain uses TRBV7-2 with TRBJ2-1; no reliable D call. The CDR3 has 14 amino acids. Germline CDR1 is SGHTA and CDR2 is FQGNSA. Trimming left V 3 bases short and J 9 bases short, with 15 bases between. The CDR3 DNA reads as TGTGCCAGCAGCTTTCAGGCCCTGCGCAGTGAGCAGTTCTTC. As protein: CASSFQALRSEQFF.

This clone appeared a few times. V and J are TRBV6-6 and TRBJ2-6; no firm D call. The CDR3 consists of 14 residues. Trimming pared 5 bases from V and 2 bases from J, leaving 7 bases between. Germline V gives CDR1 MNHNY, CDR2 SVGAGI (reference sequence). The CDR3 reads CASSRNTGANVLTF. The DNA of the CDR3 is TGTGCCAGCAGTCGCAATACTGGGGCCAACGTCCTGACTTTC.

The chain links TRBV4-1 to TRBJ2-3; D gene unclear. The CDR3 spans 13 residues. Germline values: CDR1 MGHRA, CDR2 YSYEKL. The V and J ends lost 5 bases and 6 bases respectively, with 12 bases between them. CDR3 sequence (DNA): TGCGCCAGCAGCAACTCCGATCCTGATACGCAGTATTTT. It codes for CASSNSDPDTQYF.

This clone was counted a single time. This sequence joins TRBV5-4 and TRBJ2-2, with D unclear. Germline V gene data show CDR1 as SGHNT and CDR2 as YYREEE (reference sequence). Trimming took 0 bases from V and 0 from J, leaving 9 bases between them. This CDR3 region has 16 residues. This chain's CDR3 is CASSLVPAPNTGELFF. In nucleotides, the CDR3 is TGTGCCAGCAGCTTGGTACCAGCCCCGAACACCGGGGAGCTGTTTTTT.

This clone showed up just a few times. The rearrangement links TRBV7-2 to TRBJ2-5, with 9 bases identical to TRBD1. The J segment lost 4 bases and the V segment lost 3 bases, leaving 6 bases of the junction unmatched. The CDR3 loop spans 15 amino acids. CDR1 and CDR2 from the germline V gene are SGHTA and FQGNSA. CDR3 coding DNA: TGTGCCAGCAGCTTCATGATGGACAGGGGAGAGACCCAGTACTTC. Protein: CASSFMMDRGETQYF.

J is TRBJ2-3 and V is TRBV29-1; the match to TRBD2 covers 7 bases. V lost 3 bases, J lost 0 bases, and 0 bases stayed unmatched. The CDR3 totals 13 residues. Germline CDR1 SQVTM, CDR2 ANQGSEA. The CDR3 nucleotides read TGCAGCGTTGACGGGGGGAGCACAGATACGCAGTATTTT. The encoded protein is CSVDGGSTDTQYF.

The chain uses TRBV27 and TRBJ1-1, with a tentative D call TRBD1 (5 bases). The V and J ends lost 3 bases and 3 bases respectively, with 11 bases between them. The CDR3 covers 14 residues. CDR1 MNHEY and CDR2 SMNVEV come from the germline V gene (reference sequence). The CDR3 reads CASSFQGRDTEAFF. The CDR3 region has the DNA TGTGCCAGCAGTTTCCAGGGAAGGGACACTGAAGCTTTCTTT.

The chain couples TRBV10-3 to TRBJ2-5; possibly TRBD2 for D (6 bases). The germline V gene encodes CDR1 ENHRY and CDR2 SYGVKD. The CDR3 has 13 residues. V dropped 6 bases and J dropped 7 bases, with 15 bases sitting between them. The CDR3 is CAISQPDGGTQYF. The CDR3 DNA reads TGTGCCATCAGCCAACCGGACGGGGGGACCCAGTACTTC.

The chain carries TRBV5-6 and TRBJ2-1; D may be TRBD2 (6 bases). The CDR3 is made up of 15 amino acids. The V end was cut by 2 bases, the J end by 4 bases, with 13 bases between. CDR1 and CDR2 (germline): SGHDT, YYEEEE. This CDR3 reads CASSFFGGEYNEQFF. As DNA, the CDR3 is TGTGCCAGCAGCTTTTTCGGGGGAGAGTACAATGAGCAGTTCTTC.

This chain connects TRBV30 to TRBJ2-3; D is uncertain. The CDR3 is 15 amino acids. Trimming removed 2 bases from V and 0 bases from J, with 12 bases in between. The germline V gene encodes CDR1 GTSNPN and CDR2 SVGIG (reference sequence). The CDR3 bases are TGTGCCTGGAGTCTAACTACTTCTAGCACAGATACGCAGTATTTT. Amino acid sequence: CAWSLTTSSTDTQYF.

The genes are TRBV7-2 and TRBJ2-3; the D call may be TRBD1 or TRBD2 (5 bases each). The CDR3 length is 18 residues. Trimming shortened V by 1 base and J by 0 bases, and 17 bases separated the two germline ends. CDR1 SGHTA and CDR2 FQGNSA come from the germline V gene. Written as DNA, the CDR3 is TGTGCCAGCAGCTTAGAGGGGAGAGGGTCTTCTAGCACAGATACGCAGTATTTT. Amino acids: CASSLEGRGSSSTDTQYF.

The V and J genes are TRBV5-4 and TRBJ1-6, with D unclear. The germline CDR1 and CDR2 sequences are SGHNT and YYREEE (reference sequence). V was pared by 4 bases and J by 7 bases, with 6 bases between. There are 12 residues in the CDR3. The CDR3 reads CASSQRNSPLHF. The DNA for the CDR3 is TGTGCCAGCAGCCAAAGAAATTCACCCCTCCACTTT.

The rearrangement links TRBV7-9 to TRBJ1-2; D uncertain. CDR1 SEHNR and CDR2 FQNEAQ come from the germline V gene (reference sequence). CDR3 length: 11 residues. Trimming took 2 bases from V and 7 from J, leaving 5 bases between them. The CDR3 region is CASSLSAGYTF. CDR3 sequence (DNA): TGTGCCAGCAGCTTAAGCGCTGGCTACACCTTC.

This chain uses TRBV29-1 with TRBJ2-2; no clear D. The V and J ends lost 6 bases and 5 bases respectively, with 7 bases between them. The CDR3 loop spans 11 amino acids. Germline V gives CDR1 SQVTM, CDR2 ANQGSEA. This CDR3 is CSVAETGELFF. For the CDR3, the DNA is TGCAGCGTAGCAGAGACCGGGGAGCTGTTTTTT.

This clone is a singleton in its sample. The rearrangement uses TRBV25-1 and TRBJ2-2; possible D gene TRBD2, 6 bases. The CDR3 consists of 17 residues. The germline gives CDR1 MGHDK, CDR2 SYGVNS. The V end was cut by 0 bases, the J end by 2 bases, with 13 bases between. The CDR3 region is CASSEYDGGINTGELFF. The CDR3 coding sequence is TGTGCCAGCAGTGAATACGATGGGGGGATCAACACCGGGGAGCTGTTTTTT.